One and the same sample provided the 9 T cell receptor beta chains below, sequenced in a study of blood T cell repertoires in COVID-19 (dated by TCRdb to about 2020). To prepare the library, the immunoSEQ multiplex PCR assay was applied. In its TCRdb copy, this immuneACCESS table keeps in-frame sequences only and misses some clones. Where compared with another copy, unresolved V genes explain less than half of these, and the others have no known cause. This sample is represented by roughly 350,000 clones; around 87% of them were singletons. The ten largest clonotypes hold 8.5% to 12% of the sample. The sample was peripheral blood. The receptor source for this set is a woman in her thirties with COVID-19, enrolled during active disease.

The chain couples TRBV28 to TRBJ1-2; 8 positions match TRBD1. This CDR3 has 14 amino acids. The ends lost 4 bases at V and 8 bases at J; junction bases unmatched: 9. Per germline, CDR1 MDHEN and CDR2 SYDVKM. The CDR3 reads CASSSGQGAGGYTF. The DNA of the CDR3 is TGTGCCAGCAGTTCTGGCCAGGGGGCGGGGGGCTACACCTTC.

This clone showed up just once. The chain joins TRBV30 to TRBJ2-2; a weak D match, TRBD2 (5 bases). CDR1 and CDR2 from the germline V gene are GTSNPN and SVGIG (reference sequence). V shed 0 bases and J shed 3 bases, with 11 bases lying between them. The CDR3 is 15 amino acids. This chain's CDR3 is CAWSVAASYTGELFF. Here the CDR3 DNA reads TGTGCCTGGAGTGTAGCGGCTAGCTACACCGGGGAGCTGTTTTTT.

This clone has more than one count but fewer than ten. J is TRBJ2-7 and V is TRBV27; 9 nucleotides match TRBD1. The V segment lost 3 bases and the J segment 3 bases; nucleotides outside the gene matches: 6. CDR1 and CDR2 (germline): MNHEY, SMNVEV (reference sequence). The CDR3 covers 15 residues. CDR3 loop: CASSFLTGGFYEQYF. The CDR3 nucleotides are TGTGCCAGCAGTTTTCTGACAGGGGGATTCTACGAGCAGTACTTC.

This clone was seen only once. The chain recombines TRBV27 with TRBJ1-3; 7 bases map to TRBD1. There are 15 residues in the CDR3. The J segment lost 4 bases and the V segment lost 1 base, leaving 4 bases of the junction unmatched. Germline loops: CDR1 MNHEY, CDR2 SMNVEV (reference sequence). CDR3 sequence reads: CASSLLSGGGNTIYF. The CDR3 bases are TGTGCCAGCAGTTTATTATCAGGGGGAGGAAACACCATATATTTT.

V is TRBV5-1 and J is TRBJ2-7; a possible D gene is TRBD2 (6 bases). V was pared by 4 bases and J by 2 bases, with 16 bases between. The CDR3 covers 15 residues. Germline V gene sequence: CDR1 SGHRS, CDR2 YFSETQ. DNA for the CDR3: TGCGCCAGCAGCGGAGGGACTTCTGTTCCCTACGAGCAGTACTTC. Protein product: CASSGGTSVPYEQYF.

This chain joins TRBV7-2 and TRBJ2-3, with 7 bases fitting TRBD1. Germline CDR1 reads SGHTA; CDR2 reads FQGNSA. This CDR3 has 16 residues. Trimming cost V 1 base and J 0 bases; bases outside gene matches: 4. The CDR3 DNA is TGTGCCAGCAGCTTAGAGGGGGCTTACAGCACAGATACGCAGTATTTT. It translates to CASSLEGAYSTDTQYF. The full variable domain, its missing parts supplied by reference TRBV7-2 and TRBJ2-3, is GAGVSQSPSNKVTEKGKDVELRCDPISGHTALYWYRQSLGQGLEFLIYFQGNSAPDKSGLPSDRFSAERTGGSVSTLTIQRTQQEDSAVYLCASSLEGAYSTDTQYFGPGTRLTVL.

The chain employs TRBV4-2 and TRBJ1-3; D not resolved. CDR3 length: 13 residues. Germline loops: CDR1 LGHNA, CDR2 YNFKEQ. V lost 0 bases and J 4 bases, leaving 4 bases between the germline ends. This chain's CDR3 is CASSQDLGNTIYF. The CDR3 DNA reads TGTGCCAGCAGCCAAGATCTGGGAAACACCATATATTTT.

The V and J genes are TRBV5-1 and TRBJ2-6, with D possibly TRBD2 on 6 matching bases. The germline CDR1 and CDR2 sequences are SGHRS and YFSETQ. The CDR3 consists of 14 residues. Trimming pared 10 bases from V and 9 bases from J, leaving 20 bases between. The CDR3 DNA sequence: TGCGCCTCAAGGTCCCCGGAGGGTGGCAACGTCCTGACTTTC. Protein: CASRSPEGGNVLTF.

About this clone: Distinct nucleotide sequences in the sample also encode this CDR3. V gene TRBV20-1 combines with J gene TRBJ2-7, with a weak D call TRBD1 (6 bases). The length of the CDR3 is 11 residues. Germline lookup yields CDR1 DFQATT and CDR2 SNEGSKA (reference sequence). V was clipped by 5 bases and J by 4 bases, with 9 bases between them. CDR3 loop: CSALDRYEQYF. DNA of the CDR3: TGCAGTGCTCTTGACAGGTACGAGCAGTACTTC.